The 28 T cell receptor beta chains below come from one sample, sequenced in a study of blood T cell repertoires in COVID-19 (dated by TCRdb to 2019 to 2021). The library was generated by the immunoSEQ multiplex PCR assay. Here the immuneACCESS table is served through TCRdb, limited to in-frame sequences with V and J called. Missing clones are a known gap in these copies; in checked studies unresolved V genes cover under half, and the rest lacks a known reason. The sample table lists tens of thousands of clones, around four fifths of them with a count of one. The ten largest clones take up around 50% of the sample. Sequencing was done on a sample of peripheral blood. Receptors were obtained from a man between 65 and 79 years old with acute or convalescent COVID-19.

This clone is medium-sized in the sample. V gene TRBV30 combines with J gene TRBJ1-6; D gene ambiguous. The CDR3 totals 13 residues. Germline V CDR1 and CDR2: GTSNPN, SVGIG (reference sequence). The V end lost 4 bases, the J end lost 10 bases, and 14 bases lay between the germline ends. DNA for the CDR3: TGTGCCTGGACCCAGGTGGGAGGATCACCCCTCCACTTT. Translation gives CAWTQVGGSPLHF.

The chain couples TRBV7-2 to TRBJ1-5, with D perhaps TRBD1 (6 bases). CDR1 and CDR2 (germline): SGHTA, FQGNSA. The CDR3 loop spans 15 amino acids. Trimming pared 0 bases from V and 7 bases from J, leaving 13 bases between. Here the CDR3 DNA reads TGTGCCAGCAGCTTAGCGATGGGGGCCCAACAGCCCCAGCATTTT. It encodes CASSLAMGAQQPQHF.

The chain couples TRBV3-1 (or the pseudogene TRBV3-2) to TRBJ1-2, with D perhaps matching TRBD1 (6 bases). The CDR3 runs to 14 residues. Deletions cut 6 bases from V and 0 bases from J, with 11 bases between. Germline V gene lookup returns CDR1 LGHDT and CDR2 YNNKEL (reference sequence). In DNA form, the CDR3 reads TGTGCCAGCAGGGACAGCTTCTCTAACTATGGCTACACCTTC. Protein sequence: CASRDSFSNYGYTF.

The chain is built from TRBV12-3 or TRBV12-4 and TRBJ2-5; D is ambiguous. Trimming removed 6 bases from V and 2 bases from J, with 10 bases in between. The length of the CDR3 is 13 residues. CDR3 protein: CASSSDTQETQYF. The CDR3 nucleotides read TGTGCCAGCAGCTCTGACACTCAAGAGACCCAGTACTTC.

CDR3 nucleotides: TGTGCCAGTAGTATAGGGGTGAATGACAGGGGCAATCAGCCCCAGCATTTT. This translates into CASSIGVNDRGNQPQHF. The chain uses TRBV19 and TRBJ1-5; TRBD1 matches at 7 bases. With V trimmed by 1 base and J by 2 bases, 8 bases remained unmatched. Germline V gene sequence: CDR1 LNHDA, CDR2 SQIVND (reference sequence). The CDR3 loop spans 17 amino acids.

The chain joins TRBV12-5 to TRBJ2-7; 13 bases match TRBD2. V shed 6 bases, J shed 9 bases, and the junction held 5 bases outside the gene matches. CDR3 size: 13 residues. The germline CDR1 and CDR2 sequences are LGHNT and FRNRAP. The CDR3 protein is CASGGLAGTAQYF. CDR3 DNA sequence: TGTGCTAGTGGGGGACTAGCGGGAACCGCGCAGTACTTC.

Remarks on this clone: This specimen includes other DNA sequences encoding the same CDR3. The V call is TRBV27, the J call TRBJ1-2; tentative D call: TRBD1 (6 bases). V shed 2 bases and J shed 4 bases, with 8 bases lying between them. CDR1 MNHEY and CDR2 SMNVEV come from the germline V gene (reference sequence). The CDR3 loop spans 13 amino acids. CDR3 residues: CASSLRGIYGYTF. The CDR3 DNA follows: TGTGCCAGCAGTTTAAGGGGGATCTATGGCTACACCTTC.

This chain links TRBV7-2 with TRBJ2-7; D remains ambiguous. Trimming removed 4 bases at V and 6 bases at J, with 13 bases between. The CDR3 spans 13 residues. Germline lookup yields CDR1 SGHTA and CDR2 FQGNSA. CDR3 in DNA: TGTGCCAGCAGCTCCCCAGGAATTAGCGAGCAGTACTTC. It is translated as CASSSPGISEQYF. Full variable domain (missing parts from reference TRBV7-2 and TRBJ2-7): GAGVSQSPSNKVTEKGKDVELRCDPISGHTALYWYRQSLGQGLEFLIYFQGNSAPDKSGLPSDRFSAERTGGSVSTLTIQRTQQEDSAVYLCASSSPGISEQYFGPGTRLTVT.

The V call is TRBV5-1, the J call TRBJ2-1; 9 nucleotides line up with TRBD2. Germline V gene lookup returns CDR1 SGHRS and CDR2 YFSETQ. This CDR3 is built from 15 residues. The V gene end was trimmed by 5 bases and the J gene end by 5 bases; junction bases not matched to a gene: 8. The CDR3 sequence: CASSRSGGDHNEQFF. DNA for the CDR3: TGCGCCAGCAGTCGTAGCGGGGGAGATCACAATGAGCAGTTCTTC.

The CDR3 protein is CAWTGELDSPLHF. CDR3 in DNA: TGTGCCTGGACTGGGGAGCTTGATTCACCCCTCCACTTT. The chain has TRBV30 and TRBJ1-6; D is unclear. Germline-derived CDR1 and CDR2 are GTSNPN and SVGIG (reference sequence). The CDR3 has 13 amino acids. V was trimmed by 4 bases and J by 8 bases, leaving 12 bases between them. Looking up the rest from reference TRBV30 and TRBJ1-6 gives the full variable domain: SQTIHQWPATLVQPVGSPLSLECTVEGTSNPNLYWYRQAAGRGLQLLFYSVGIGQISSEVPQNLSASRPQDRQFILSSKKLLLSDSGFYLCAWTGELDSPLHFGNGTRLTVT.

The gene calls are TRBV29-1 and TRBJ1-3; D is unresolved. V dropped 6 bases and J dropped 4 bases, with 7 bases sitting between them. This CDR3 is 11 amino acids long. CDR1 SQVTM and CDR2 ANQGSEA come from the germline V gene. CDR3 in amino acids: CSVLEGNTIYF. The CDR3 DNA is TGCAGCGTGCTAGAGGGAAACACCATATATTTT.

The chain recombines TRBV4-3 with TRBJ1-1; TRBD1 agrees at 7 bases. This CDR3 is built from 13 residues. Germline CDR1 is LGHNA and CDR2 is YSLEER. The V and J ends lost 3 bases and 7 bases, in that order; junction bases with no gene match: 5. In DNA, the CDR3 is TGCGCCAGCAGCCATCTCGGGACAGATGAAGCTTTCTTT. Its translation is CASSHLGTDEAFF.

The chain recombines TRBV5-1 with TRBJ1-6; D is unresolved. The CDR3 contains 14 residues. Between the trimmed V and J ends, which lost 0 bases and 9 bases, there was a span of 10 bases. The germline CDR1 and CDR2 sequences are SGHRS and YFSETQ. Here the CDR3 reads CASSLAGMGSPLHF. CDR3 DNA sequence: TGCGCCAGCAGCTTGGCGGGGATGGGTTCACCCCTCCACTTT.

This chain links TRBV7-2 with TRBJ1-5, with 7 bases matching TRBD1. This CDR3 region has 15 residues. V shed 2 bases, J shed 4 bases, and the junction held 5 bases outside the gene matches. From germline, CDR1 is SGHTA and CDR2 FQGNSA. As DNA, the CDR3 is TGTGCCAGCAGCTTAAGGGGACAGCCTAATCAGCCCCAGCATTTT. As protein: CASSLRGQPNQPQHF.

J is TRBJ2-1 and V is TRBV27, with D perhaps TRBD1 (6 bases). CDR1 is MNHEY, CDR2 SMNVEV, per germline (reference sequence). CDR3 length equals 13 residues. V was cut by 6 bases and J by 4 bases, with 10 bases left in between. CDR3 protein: CASSSDRYNEQFF. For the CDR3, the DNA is TGTGCCAGCAGCTCCGACAGGTACAATGAGCAGTTCTTC.

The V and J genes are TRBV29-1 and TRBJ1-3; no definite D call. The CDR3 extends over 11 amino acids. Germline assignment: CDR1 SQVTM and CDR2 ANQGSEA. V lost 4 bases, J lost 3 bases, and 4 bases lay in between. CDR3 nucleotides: TGCAGCGTTGGCGGTGGAAACACCATATATTTT. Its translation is CSVGGGNTIYF.

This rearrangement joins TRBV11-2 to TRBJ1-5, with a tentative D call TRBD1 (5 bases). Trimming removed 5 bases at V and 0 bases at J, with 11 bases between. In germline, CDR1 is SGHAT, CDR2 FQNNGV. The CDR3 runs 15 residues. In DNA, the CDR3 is TGTGCCAGCAGCCTCGGGACTGATAGCAATCAGCCCCAGCATTTT. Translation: CASSLGTDSNQPQHF.

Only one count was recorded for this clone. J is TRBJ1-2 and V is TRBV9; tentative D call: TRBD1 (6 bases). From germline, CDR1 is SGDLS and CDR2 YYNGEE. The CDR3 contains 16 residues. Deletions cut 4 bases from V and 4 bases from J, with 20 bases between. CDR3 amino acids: CASSSRKGVQGYGYTF. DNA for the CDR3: TGTGCCAGCAGCTCTCGGAAAGGGGTACAGGGCTATGGCTACACCTTC.

For the CDR3, the DNA is TGTGCCAGCAGCCCCCTAGCGGGAGGGCCAGATACGCAGTATTTT. Translated: CASSPLAGGPDTQYF. V gene TRBV6-2 or TRBV6-3 combines with J gene TRBJ2-3, with 12 bases aligning to TRBD2. The CDR3 runs 15 residues. Looked up from germline, CDR1 is MNHEY and CDR2 is SVGEGT. Trimming cost V 6 bases and J 4 bases; bases outside gene matches: 5.

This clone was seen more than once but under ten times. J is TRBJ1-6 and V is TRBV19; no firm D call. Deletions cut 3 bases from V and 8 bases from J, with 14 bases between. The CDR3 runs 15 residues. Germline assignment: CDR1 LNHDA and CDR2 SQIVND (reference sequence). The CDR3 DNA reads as TGTGCCAGTAGTATCAGTCGAATCCGTGATTCACCCCTCCACTTT. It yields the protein CASSISRIRDSPLHF.

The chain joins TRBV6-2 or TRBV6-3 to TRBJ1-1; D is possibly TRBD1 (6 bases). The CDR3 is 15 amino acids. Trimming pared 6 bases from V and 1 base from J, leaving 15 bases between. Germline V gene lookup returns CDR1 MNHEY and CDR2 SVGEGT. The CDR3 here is CASRPRGMTNTEAFF. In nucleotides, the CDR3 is TGTGCCAGCAGGCCTAGGGGGATGACGAACACTGAAGCTTTCTTT.

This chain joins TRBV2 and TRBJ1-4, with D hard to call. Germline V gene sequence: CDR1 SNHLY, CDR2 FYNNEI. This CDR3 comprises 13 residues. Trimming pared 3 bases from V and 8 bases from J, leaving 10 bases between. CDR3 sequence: CASSDFAEEKLFF. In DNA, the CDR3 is TGTGCCAGCAGTGACTTTGCTGAGGAAAAACTGTTTTTT.

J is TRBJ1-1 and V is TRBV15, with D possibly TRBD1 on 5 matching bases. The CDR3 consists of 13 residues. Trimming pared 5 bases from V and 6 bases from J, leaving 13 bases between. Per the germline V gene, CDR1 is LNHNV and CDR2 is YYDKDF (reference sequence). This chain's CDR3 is CATSLGGVAEAFF. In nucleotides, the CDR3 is TGTGCCACCAGCCTGGGGGGGGTTGCTGAAGCTTTCTTT.

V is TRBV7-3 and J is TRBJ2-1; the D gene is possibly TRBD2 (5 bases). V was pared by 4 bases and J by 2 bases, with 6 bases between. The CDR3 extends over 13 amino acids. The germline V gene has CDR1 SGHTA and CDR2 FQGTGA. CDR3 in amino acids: CASSSGTYNEQFF. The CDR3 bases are TGTGCCAGCAGCTCCGGGACCTACAATGAGCAGTTCTTC.

CDR3 residues: CAWLQRGFGGYTF. The CDR3 region has the DNA TGTGCCTGGCTGCAAAGAGGATTCGGTGGCTACACCTTC. This chain joins TRBV30 and TRBJ1-2; D unresolved. Deletions cut 5 bases from V and 7 bases from J, with 17 bases between. The germline V gene encodes CDR1 GTSNPN and CDR2 SVGIG (reference sequence). The CDR3 runs to 13 residues. The variable domain in full, completed from reference TRBV30 and TRBJ1-2, reads SQTIHQWPATLVQPVGSPLSLECTVEGTSNPNLYWYRQAAGRGLQLLFYSVGIGQISSEVPQNLSASRPQDRQFILSSKKLLLSDSGFYLCAWLQRGFGGYTFGSGTRLTVV.

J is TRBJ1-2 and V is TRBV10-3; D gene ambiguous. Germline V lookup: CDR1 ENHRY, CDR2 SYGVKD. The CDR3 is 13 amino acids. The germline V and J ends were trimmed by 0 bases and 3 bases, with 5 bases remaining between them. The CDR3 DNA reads TGTGCCATCAGTGAGTCGCCAGACTATGGCTACACCTTC. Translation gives CAISESPDYGYTF.

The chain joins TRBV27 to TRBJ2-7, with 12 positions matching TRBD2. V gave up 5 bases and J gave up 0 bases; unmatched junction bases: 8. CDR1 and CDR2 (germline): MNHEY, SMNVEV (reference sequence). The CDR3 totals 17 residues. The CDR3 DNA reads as TGTGCCAGCAGTCCCTTTGGACTAGCGGGGACCTCCTACGAGCAGTACTTC. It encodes CASSPFGLAGTSYEQYF.

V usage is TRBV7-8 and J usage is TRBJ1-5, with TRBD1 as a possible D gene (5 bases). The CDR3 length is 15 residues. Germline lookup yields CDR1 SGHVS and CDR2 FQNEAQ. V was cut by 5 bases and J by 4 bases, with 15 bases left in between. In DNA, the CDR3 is TGTGCCAGCAGCAACAGGCGAGACCGGAATCAGCCCCAGCATTTT. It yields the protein CASSNRRDRNQPQHF.